The rows below give T cell receptor beta chains drawn from one sample of a study of CD8 T cells in ankylosing spondylitis. TCRdb re-analysed the 5' RACE reads in MiXCR, keeping a single row per CDR3 protein. Among roughly 180,000 distinct CDR3 sequences listed, 10% to 15% were seen once. Sequences were obtained from blood, either unsorted or a sorted T cell fraction (not recorded which). The source of these receptors is a female donor with ankylosing spondylitis or in good health (not recorded which). The CDR3 runs from the conserved cysteine through the conserved F or W. Each record gives: V gene, CDR3 length, D gene, CDR3 protein. The D gene is left open where the match is weak.

v_gene: TRBV14
len: 15
d_gene: TRBD1
CDR3aa: CASSRTQGANEKLFF

v_gene: TRBV19
len: 14
d_gene: .
CDR3aa: CASSIQVRGTEAFF

v_gene: TRBV20-1
len: 12
d_gene: .
CDR3aa: CSARATGYEQYF

v_gene: TRBV5-1
len: 14
d_gene: .
CDR3aa: CASSPQRGTDTQYF

v_gene: TRBV5-1
len: 14
d_gene: .
CDR3aa: CASSQSGDTDTQYF

v_gene: TRBV15
len: 15
d_gene: TRBD1
CDR3aa: CATSRRQGPPDTQYF

v_gene: TRBV20-1
len: 13
d_gene: .
CDR3aa: CSVPGTTNYGYTF

v_gene: TRBV24-1
len: 14
d_gene: .
CDR3aa: CATSGSLSYNEQFF

v_gene: TRBV9
len: 13
d_gene: .
CDR3aa: CASSGLRGDGYTF

v_gene: TRBV7-9
len: 14
d_gene: .
CDR3aa: CASSAGHGNTEAFF

v_gene: TRBV7-9
len: 14
d_gene: .
CDR3aa: CASSPTRGGDTQYF

v_gene: TRBV20-1
len: 11
d_gene: .
CDR3aa: CSARDRDTQYF

v_gene: TRBV29-1
len: 17
d_gene: TRBD2
CDR3aa: CSVAGTSGEGYTGELFF

v_gene: TRBV29-1
len: 14
d_gene: .
CDR3aa: CSVESRQVGDEQFF

v_gene: TRBV7-2
len: 17
d_gene: .
CDR3aa: CASSLQPITSSYNEQFF

v_gene: TRBV7-9
len: 17
d_gene: TRBD2
CDR3aa: CASSLTLSGTNTGELFF

v_gene: TRBV4-3
len: 13
d_gene: .
CDR3aa: CASSQYRVTEAFF

v_gene: TRBV11-1
len: 18
d_gene: TRBD2
CDR3aa: CASSEGLAAGGSYNEQFF

v_gene: TRBV7-2
len: 14
d_gene: .
CDR3aa: CASSPGWGSDEQYF

v_gene: TRBV20-1
len: 17
d_gene: TRBD2
CDR3aa: CSASPIYSGSGWDEQFF

v_gene: TRBV19
len: 14
d_gene: .
CDR3aa: CASSLAGFNQPQHF

v_gene: TRBV5-1
len: 14
d_gene: .
CDR3aa: CASSLASRDPGYTF